A selection of T cell receptor beta chains follows, all from one sample in a study of cytomegalovirus exposure and HLA in healthy donors. Clones were read by immunoSEQ multiplex PCR, and TCRdb kept only the in-frame ones, dropping some. The table shows under 300,000 clones, with over 70% occurring only once. Sequenced material: PBMCs. The receptors originated from a woman aged 55-70 years in good health and CMV-seropositive. Both conserved end residues are trimmed from each CDR3. Fields, in order: J gene, V gene, CDR3 protein.

>TRBJ1-4|TRBV6-1
ASSDGDREKLF
>TRBJ1-5|TRBV19
ASSTQDNSNQPQH
>TRBJ1-4|TRBV10-3
AISGGGGEKLF
>TRBJ2-3|TRBV10-3
ATRLGLAENTDTQY
>TRBJ2-5|TRBV6-6
ASSTQREQY
>TRBJ1-1|TRBV11-1
ASSLHLNTEAF
>TRBJ1-2|TRBV5-1
ASSFGGLGYGYT
>TRBJ1-1|TRBV5-1
ASSTVRGGRFEAF
>TRBJ2-5|TRBV5-1
ASSLWLAGGKGETQY
>TRBJ1-1|TRBV20-1
SGSELAEAF
>TRBJ2-5|TRBV7-3
ASSPGGQTSGTQETQY
>TRBJ2-5|TRBV7-2
ASSYRQGTQY
>TRBJ2-5|TRBV6-5
ASSRAGGEETQY
>TRBJ1-5|TRBV6-1
ASLKGGGGNQPQH
>TRBJ2-7|TRBV27
ASTPAGTGGWEQY
>TRBJ1-2|TRBV27
ASSFPGFYGYT
>TRBJ2-1|TRBV19
ASSIGGRTYNEQF
>TRBJ1-1|TRBV5-6
ASSLEADTEAF
>TRBJ1-2|TRBV10-1
ASSESRYYGYT
>TRBJ2-2|TRBV10-2
ASLLRLAGAVNTGELF
>TRBJ1-4|TRBV10-3
AISAGGREKLF
>TRBJ1-3|TRBV4-1
ASSQWDMRLGNTIY
>TRBJ2-3|TRBV28
ASNSGQSFTDTQY
>TRBJ2-3|TRBV29-1
SVLWDSTPDTQY
>TRBJ2-7|TRBV10-2
ASSHRDRSYEQY
>TRBJ2-3|TRBV7-9
ASSPARAGGRTDTQY
>TRBJ1-1|TRBV11-1
ASSKRQGWNTEAF
>TRBJ1-2|TRBV18
ASSPPQQLDNYGYT
>TRBJ1-1|TRBV9
ASSLPRTEAF
>TRBJ2-7|TRBV19
ASSQRMGEQY
>TRBJ1-2|TRBV4-1
ASSQDQGLYYT
>TRBJ2-7|TRBV7-9
ASSWTGDDYEQY
>TRBJ2-3|TRBV27
ASTPGEREGQSNTQY
>TRBJ1-6|TRBV5-1
ASSRRWARNSPLH
>TRBJ1-1|TRBV6-1
ASTFGGQDTEAF
>TRBJ2-1|TRBV5-4
ASSTSESYNEQF
>TRBJ1-5|TRBV6-6
ASSASELSNQPQH